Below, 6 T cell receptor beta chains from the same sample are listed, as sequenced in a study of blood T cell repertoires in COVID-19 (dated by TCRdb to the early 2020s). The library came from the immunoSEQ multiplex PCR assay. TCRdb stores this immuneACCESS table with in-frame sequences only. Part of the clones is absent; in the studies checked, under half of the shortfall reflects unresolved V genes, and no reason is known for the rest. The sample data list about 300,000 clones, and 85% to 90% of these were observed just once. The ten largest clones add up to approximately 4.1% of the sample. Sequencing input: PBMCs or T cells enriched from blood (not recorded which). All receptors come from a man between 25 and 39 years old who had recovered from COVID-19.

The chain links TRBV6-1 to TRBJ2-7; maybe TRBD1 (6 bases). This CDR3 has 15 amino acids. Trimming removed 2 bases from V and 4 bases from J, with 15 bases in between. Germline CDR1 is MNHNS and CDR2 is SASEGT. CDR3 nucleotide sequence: TGTGCCAGCAGTGAATCTGGGGGCCTTTCGTACGAGCAGTACTTC. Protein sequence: CASSESGGLSYEQYF.

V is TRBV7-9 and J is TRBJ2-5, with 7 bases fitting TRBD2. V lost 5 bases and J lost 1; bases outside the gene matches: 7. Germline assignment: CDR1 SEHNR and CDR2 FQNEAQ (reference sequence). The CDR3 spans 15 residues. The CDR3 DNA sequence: TGTGCCAGCAGCCTCGCAGCGGGGACCCAAGAGACCCAGTACTTC. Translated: CASSLAAGTQETQYF.

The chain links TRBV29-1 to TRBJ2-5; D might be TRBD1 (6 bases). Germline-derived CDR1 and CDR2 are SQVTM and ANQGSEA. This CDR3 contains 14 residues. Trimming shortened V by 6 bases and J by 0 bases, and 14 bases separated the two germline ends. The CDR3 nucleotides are TGCAGCGTGCAGGGGTCGGTCCACCAAGAGACCCAGTACTTC. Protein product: CSVQGSVHQETQYF.

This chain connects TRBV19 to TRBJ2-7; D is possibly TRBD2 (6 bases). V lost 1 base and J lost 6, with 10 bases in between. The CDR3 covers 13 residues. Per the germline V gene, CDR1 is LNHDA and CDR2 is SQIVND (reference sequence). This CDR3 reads CASSIAGVTEQYF. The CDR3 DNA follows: TGTGCCAGTAGTATAGCGGGGGTTACCGAGCAGTACTTC.

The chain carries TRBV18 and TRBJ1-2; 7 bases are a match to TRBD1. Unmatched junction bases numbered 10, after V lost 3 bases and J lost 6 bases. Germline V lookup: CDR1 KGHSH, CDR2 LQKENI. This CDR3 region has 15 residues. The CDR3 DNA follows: TGTGCCAGCTCACCGTTACAGGGGAACGCTGATGGCTACACCTTC. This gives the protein CASSPLQGNADGYTF.

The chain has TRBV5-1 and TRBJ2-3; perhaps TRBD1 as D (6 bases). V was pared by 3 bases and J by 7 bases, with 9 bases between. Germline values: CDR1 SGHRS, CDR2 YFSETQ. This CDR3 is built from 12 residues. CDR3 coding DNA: TGCGCCAGCAGCTCAGGGGTACATACGCAGTATTTT. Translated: CASSSGVHTQYF.